Shown below are 11 T cell receptor beta chains from a single sample sequenced in a study of neurological immune-mediated disorders. The time point: technical triplicate 1. A single record per CDR3 protein comes from TCRdb applying MiXCR to the 5' RACE reads. Of about 24,000 distinct CDR3 sequences listed, roughly an eighth are singletons. The sequencing sample was made of CD4+ T cells from blood. Receptor source: a female donor with HTLV-1-associated myelopathy (HAM/TSP).

The rearrangement uses TRBV4-2 and TRBJ1-4, with a weak D call TRBD1 (6 bases). The V end was cut by 0 bases, the J end by 8 bases, with 16 bases between. The CDR3 sequence is 16 residues long. Germline CDR1 and CDR2: LGHNA and YNFKEQ. In DNA, the CDR3 is TGTGCCAGCAGCCAAGAAGGGGGGCCTGCGGGGGAAAAACTGTTTTTT. This gives the protein CASSQEGGPAGEKLFF.

This clonotype appeared many times. This chain uses TRBV20-1 with TRBJ1-5, with a weak D call TRBD1 (6 bases). The ends were cut back, 3 bases at V and 1 base at J, with 10 bases in the middle. Germline lookup yields CDR1 DFQATT and CDR2 SNEGSKA (reference sequence). This CDR3 is built from 14 residues. CDR3 DNA: TGCAGTGCTAGGGCAGGGGTAAGCAATCAGCCCCAGCATTTT. It is translated as CSARAGVSNQPQHF.

This clonotype was counted many times. The genes are TRBV24-1 and TRBJ1-2, with D uncertain. Germline V gene data show CDR1 as KGHDR and CDR2 as SFDVKD. This CDR3 has 12 amino acids. Trimming shortened V by 3 bases and J by 8 bases, and 9 bases separated the two germline ends. The CDR3 loop is CATSDRVLGYTF. In DNA form, the CDR3 reads TGTGCCACCAGTGATCGCGTATTGGGCTACACCTTC.

This clonotype has ten or more counts. This chain uses TRBV7-9 with TRBJ2-1; 9 bases align to TRBD2. The germline gives CDR1 SEHNR, CDR2 FQNEAQ (reference sequence). The CDR3 runs to 15 residues. After removal of 7 bases from V and 7 bases from J, the junction contained 11 bases not matched to a gene. CDR3 residues: CASNTAAGGWNEQFF. The CDR3, as DNA: TGTGCCAGCAACACGGCAGCGGGAGGCTGGAATGAGCAGTTCTTC.

This clonotype was counted at least ten times. This chain links TRBV7-2 with TRBJ1-5; 8 bases map to TRBD1. With 5 bases clipped from V and 0 bases from J, the junction kept 3 bases outside the gene matches. Germline V lookup: CDR1 SGHTA, CDR2 FQGNSA. This CDR3 has 15 amino acids. The CDR3 region has the DNA TGTGCCAGCAGCCAGACAGGGGATAGCAATCAGCCCCAGCATTTT. Protein sequence: CASSQTGDSNQPQHF.

This clonotype was recorded many times. This chain uses TRBV20-1 with TRBJ2-6, with D hard to call. The CDR3 runs to 16 residues. V was trimmed by 0 bases and J by 0 bases, leaving 9 bases between them. In germline, CDR1 is DFQATT, CDR2 SNEGSKA (reference sequence). In DNA form, the CDR3 reads TGCAGTGCTAGAGATCCCTTGAACTCTGGGGCCAACGTCCTGACTTTC. This translates into CSARDPLNSGANVLTF.

This clonotype has ten or more counts. The CDR3 protein is CASSFGLPGDTQYF. The CDR3 DNA follows: TGCGCCAGCAGCTTCGGGTTGCCTGGGGATACGCAGTATTTT. This sequence joins TRBV5-1 and TRBJ2-3; D ambiguous. The CDR3 consists of 14 residues. Trimming pared 2 bases from V and 6 bases from J, leaving 13 bases between. Germline V gives CDR1 SGHRS, CDR2 YFSETQ.

This clonotype occurred many times. The CDR3 loop reads CASSFDRIRPQHF. In DNA form, the CDR3 reads TGTGCCAGCAGTTTTGATCGAATTAGGCCCCAGCATTTT. The chain employs TRBV12-3 or TRBV12-4 and TRBJ1-5; D gene uncertain. Trimming removed 3 bases at V and 9 bases at J, with 12 bases between. The CDR3 is 13 residues long.

This clonotype was recorded at least ten times. V gene TRBV20-1 combines with J gene TRBJ2-3, with D tentatively TRBD2 (6 bases). Germline-derived CDR1 and CDR2 are DFQATT and SNEGSKA (reference sequence). Trimming stripped 5 bases from V and 2 bases from J, with 14 bases between. This CDR3 comprises 14 residues. For the CDR3, the DNA is TGCAGTGCTCCCCGGGACTTTTACACAGATACGCAGTATTTT. It encodes CSAPRDFYTDTQYF.

The table lists this clonotype with many counts. The V call is TRBV4-2, the J call TRBJ1-1, with 10 bases fitting TRBD1. Germline CDR1 LGHNA, CDR2 YNFKEQ. This CDR3 has 15 residues. Trimming removed 4 bases from V and 5 bases from J; junction bases left unmatched: 7. The chain's CDR3 is CASSRGQGVGTEAFF. DNA of the CDR3: TGTGCCAGCAGCCGCGGACAGGGGGTGGGTACTGAAGCTTTCTTT.

This clonotype was seen repeatedly, ten times or more. The chain couples TRBV5-1 to TRBJ2-5; D is undetermined. The germline gives CDR1 SGHRS, CDR2 YFSETQ. V was clipped by 7 bases and J by 1 base, with 8 bases between them. The CDR3 extends over 12 amino acids. CDR3 DNA sequence: TGCGCCAGCCGGACGGGCCAAGAGACCCAGTACTTC. Amino acids: CASRTGQETQYF.